This is a list of T cell receptor beta chains from one sample in a study of blood T cell repertoires in COVID-19. Repertoires were generated with immunoSEQ multiplex PCR, while TCRdb's copy carries only in-frame clones and drops some. The repertoire holds roughly 60,000 clones, with approximately 82% as singletons. Specimen: peripheral blood. These TCRs come from a human donor in a cohort sampled during active or convalescent COVID-19. CDR3s include the opening cysteine and the closing phenylalanine or tryptophan. The order of the fields is V gene, clone size, CDR3 length, D gene, J gene, CDR3 DNA, CDR3 protein. D genes are given only for firm matches. Clone size, where shown, is once, few, many, or a class for clones that have expanded.

>TRBV27|once|14|.|TRBJ1-2
TGTGCCAGCAGTTTATCACGACAGAACTATGGCTACACCTTC
CASSLSRQNYGYTF
>TRBV5-1|.|14|TRBD1|TRBJ1-6
TGCGCCAGCAGCCCGGGACAGGATAATTCACCCCTCCACTTT
CASSPGQDNSPLHF
>TRBV5-4|.|16|.|TRBJ1-1
TGTGCCAGCAGCTTGGGGGTCGCAGACATGAACACTGAAGCTTTCTTT
CASSLGVADMNTEAFF
>TRBV7-2|.|16|.|TRBJ2-5
TGTGCCAGCAGCTTAGTTGCATTCCGGGACACAGAGACCCAGTACTTC
CASSLVAFRDTETQYF
>TRBV5-1|.|13|TRBD1|TRBJ1-1
TGCGCCAGCAGCCTACAGGGGCGAACTGAAGCTTTCTTT
CASSLQGRTEAFF
>TRBV7-9|few|16|TRBD2|TRBJ2-3
TGTGCCAGCAGCTTAAGACTAGCGGGGAGCACAGATACGCAGTATTTT
CASSLRLAGSTDTQYF
>TRBV7-8|.|13|.|TRBJ2-5
TGTGCCAGCAGCCTCAGGGAAACGGAGACCCAGTACTTC
CASSLRETETQYF
>TRBV11-2|.|16|.|TRBJ1-2
TGTGCCAGCAGCTGGGCAGGTGGCCGCACTTTGTATGGCTACACCTTC
CASSWAGGRTLYGYTF
>TRBV20-1|.|13|TRBD2|TRBJ2-7
TGCAGTGCTAGTGATAGCGGGGGGTCCGAGCAGTACTTC
CSASDSGGSEQYF
>TRBV7-9|.|13|.|TRBJ2-5
TGTGCCAGCAGCTCGACAGAAGCGGAGACCCAGTACTTC
CASSSTEAETQYF
>TRBV5-1|.|13|.|TRBJ2-7
TGCGCCAGCAGCTTTGGCGAAGGGGACGAGCAGTACTTC
CASSFGEGDEQYF
>TRBV6-5|.|15|TRBD2|TRBJ2-3
TGTGCCAGCAGCCCCCTAGCGGGGGGATCAGATACGCAGTATTTT
CASSPLAGGSDTQYF
>TRBV5-1|.|15|.|TRBJ2-1
TGCGCCAGCAGCTTACAGAGGGTTAGGGACAATGAGCAGTTCTTC
CASSLQRVRDNEQFF
>TRBV24-1|.|15|.|TRBJ2-1
TGTGCCACCAGTGATTTGAATGGCAAACCCCATGAGCAGTTCTTC
CATSDLNGKPHEQFF
>TRBV9|.|15|TRBD1|TRBJ1-4
TGTGCCAGCAGCGCGCGGACAGGTGGTAATGAAAAACTGTTTTTT
CASSARTGGNEKLFF
>TRBV4-3|.|15|TRBD1|TRBJ1-4
TGCGCCAGCAGCCAAGTCGGGACAGGGGGTGAAAAACTGTTTTTT
CASSQVGTGGEKLFF
>TRBV27|.|15|TRBD2|TRBJ2-7
TGTGCCAGCAGTTTATCTGGGGGAGGGTCCTACGAGCAGTACTTC
CASSLSGGGSYEQYF
>TRBV7-2|.|15|TRBD1|TRBJ2-7
TGTGCCAGCAGCTTATCGCAGGGGGCGTCGCCCGAGCAGTACTTC
CASSLSQGASPEQYF
>TRBV5-5|once|18|TRBD2|TRBJ2-1
TGTGCCAGCAGCTTCGATAGCGGGGCGGTCTCGTCCTACAATGAGCAGTTCTTC
CASSFDSGAVSSYNEQFF
>TRBV3-1/TRBV3-2|.|12|.|TRBJ2-1
TGTGCCAGCAGCCAAGGCAGGAATGAGCAGTTCTTC
CASSQGRNEQFF
>TRBV3-1/TRBV3-2|.|13|.|TRBJ1-1
TGTGCCAGCAGCCAATCCCGGAGGACTGAAGCTTTCTTT
CASSQSRRTEAFF
>TRBV7-3|.|15|TRBD2|TRBJ2-1
TGTGCCAGCAGCTTAAGGGGCGGGGGGTTGGATGAGCAGTTCTTC
CASSLRGGGLDEQFF
>TRBV9|.|18|TRBD2|TRBJ2-1
TGTGCCAGCAGCGTAGTAGGGACTAGCGGGGGTTATTACAATGAGCAGTTCTTC
CASSVVGTSGGYYNEQFF
>TRBV9|once|13|.|TRBJ2-1
TGTGCCAGCAGCGCCCGACAGATCAATGAGCAGTTCTTC
CASSARQINEQFF
>TRBV6-5|.|16|TRBD1|TRBJ1-6
TGTGCCAGCAGTTATGCCAGACAGGGTCGGAATTCACCCCTCCACTTT
CASSYARQGRNSPLHF
>TRBV7-3|.|15|TRBD2|TRBJ2-5
TGTGCCAGCAGCTCAAAAGCGGGGGGGCCCGGGACCCAGTACTTC
CASSSKAGGPGTQYF
>TRBV19|medium-sized|15|.|TRBJ2-1
TGTGCCAGTAGTGTCGACTTTATCTCCTACAATGAGCAGTTCTTC
CASSVDFISYNEQFF
>TRBV7-2|.|15|.|TRBJ1-5
TGTGCCAGCAGCTTAGTCTCTAGGTCCTATCAGCCCCAGCATTTT
CASSLVSRSYQPQHF
>TRBV5-1|.|15|TRBD1|TRBJ1-2
TGCGCCAGCAAACGGACAGGAGAACCTAACTATGGCTACACCTTC
CASKRTGEPNYGYTF
>TRBV9|.|15|.|TRBJ2-7
TGTGCCAGCAGCGTAGGGGTAGGGAGTTCGGGCGAGCAGTACTTC
CASSVGVGSSGEQYF
>TRBV7-2|.|12|.|TRBJ1-5
TGTGCCAGCAGCGCAGGGCCTAGGCCCCAGCATTTT
CASSAGPRPQHF
>TRBV9|.|15|TRBD1|TRBJ2-1
TGTGCCAGCAGCAAAGACAGGGTTGCTTACAATGAGCAGTTCTTC
CASSKDRVAYNEQFF
>TRBV10-3|.|13|TRBD1|TRBJ2-7
TGTGCCATCAGTGGATCGGACAGGGTCGAGCAGTACTTC
CAISGSDRVEQYF
>TRBV7-2|few|16|TRBD2|TRBJ2-3
TGTGCCAGCAGCTTAGCGGGCGGGGGGAGCACAGATACGCAGTATTTT
CASSLAGGGSTDTQYF